The 18 T cell receptor beta chains below were found in one sample sequenced in a study of control samples from healthy donors and cancer patients. Sequencing was performed with immunoSEQ multiplex PCR; in TCRdb, only in-frame clones are kept and a portion is missing. The sample records about 170,000 clones, 91% being singletons. Sample: blood. The receptors derive from a young woman in good health.

This clone was detected once. This sequence joins TRBV7-9 and TRBJ2-2; D gene unclear. Between the trimmed V and J ends, which lost 1 base and 7 bases, there was a span of 7 bases. This CDR3 comprises 13 residues. The germline CDR1 and CDR2 sequences are SEHNR and FQNEAQ (reference sequence). The DNA for the CDR3 is TGTGCCAGCAGCTTAGGGCTCAGCGGGGAGCTGTTTTTT. Translation: CASSLGLSGELFF.

The chain combines TRBV11-3 with TRBJ1-6; D unresolved. The germline gives CDR1 SGHNT, CDR2 YENEEA. Trimming removed 1 base from V and 7 bases from J, with 11 bases in between. The CDR3 consists of 15 residues. The CDR3 is CASSLGQSSNSPLHF. The CDR3 DNA is TGTGCCAGCAGCTTAGGGCAGTCCTCAAATTCACCCCTCCACTTT.

The rearrangement uses TRBV11-3 and TRBJ1-1; 7 bases are shared with TRBD1. The V segment lost 5 bases and the J segment 4 bases; nucleotides outside the gene matches: 4. Germline CDR1 SGHNT, CDR2 YENEEA. The CDR3 totals 13 residues. CDR3 bases: TGTGCCAGCAGCCAGGGGGTTGGCACTGAAGCTTTCTTT. It codes for CASSQGVGTEAFF.

The rearrangement joins TRBV5-1 to TRBJ2-7; the match to TRBD2 covers 15 bases. Germline CDR1 is SGHRS and CDR2 is YFSETQ. This CDR3 region has 16 residues. Trimming took 4 bases from V and 3 from J; bases not matched to a gene: 5. CDR3 bases: TGCGCCAGCAGCCCGTGGACTAGCGGGGGGGTCTACGAGCAGTACTTC. It yields the protein CASSPWTSGGVYEQYF.

In DNA, the CDR3 is TGTGCCAGCAGCCGCACAGGGGCCACTGAAGCTTTCTTT. Its protein is CASSRTGATEAFF. The chain couples TRBV11-2 to TRBJ1-1; 7 bases match TRBD1. Germline V gene sequence: CDR1 SGHAT, CDR2 FQNNGV. The CDR3 runs to 13 residues. V lost 5 bases and J lost 4; bases outside the gene matches: 4.

This clone appeared a single time. CDR3 bases: TGTGCCAGCAGTGATTCGGGGGGAGGTGGCACAGATACGCAGTATTTT. It is translated as CASSDSGGGGTDTQYF. This chain uses TRBV6-1 with TRBJ2-3; 7 bases agree with TRBD2. The V segment lost 3 bases and the J segment 1 base; nucleotides outside the gene matches: 7. This CDR3 region has 16 residues. Looked up from germline, CDR1 is MNHNS and CDR2 is SASEGT.

The chain has TRBV7-9 and TRBJ1-2, with D possibly matching TRBD1 (5 bases). Germline CDR1 SEHNR, CDR2 FQNEAQ (reference sequence). This CDR3 spans 13 amino acids. V lost 0 bases and J lost 4, with 6 bases in between. The CDR3 loop reads CASSLADSYGYTF. CDR3 nucleotide sequence: TGTGCCAGCAGCTTAGCCGACAGCTATGGCTACACCTTC.

The gene calls are TRBV9 and TRBJ1-1, with TRBD1 matching over 11 bases. The CDR3 contains 16 residues. The V and J ends lost 0 bases and 3 bases, in that order; junction bases with no gene match: 4. Germline lookup yields CDR1 SGDLS and CDR2 YYNGEE. Here the CDR3 DNA reads TGTGCCAGCAGCGTAGGGACAGGGGGCCGGGACACTGAAGCTTTCTTT. Encoded protein: CASSVGTGGRDTEAFF. The full variable domain, completed using reference TRBV9 and TRBJ1-1, is DSGVTQTPKHLITATGQRVTLRCSPRSGDLSVYWYQQSLDQGLQFLIQYYNGEERAKGNILERFSAQQFPDLHSELNLSSLELGDSALYFCASSVGTGGRDTEAFFGQGTRLTVV.

The chain couples TRBV9 to TRBJ1-2; D is unresolved. Germline-derived CDR1 and CDR2 are SGDLS and YYNGEE. The CDR3 length is 13 residues. Trimming cost V 3 bases and J 1 base, with 7 bases left between them. CDR3 DNA sequence: TGTGCCAGCAGCGAGACAAGTAACTATGGCTACACCTTC. This translates into CASSETSNYGYTF.

The rearrangement links TRBV7-2 to TRBJ1-5, with D possibly TRBD1 on 5 matching bases. The CDR3 loop spans 15 amino acids. Trimming shortened V by 1 base and J by 3 bases, and 10 bases separated the two germline ends. In germline, CDR1 is SGHTA, CDR2 FQGNSA. Here the CDR3 reads CASSLGDSNNQPQHF. The CDR3 bases are TGTGCCAGCAGCTTAGGTGACAGCAACAATCAGCCCCAGCATTTT.

This chain uses TRBV3-1 (or the pseudogene TRBV3-2) with TRBJ2-1, with D tentatively TRBD1 or TRBD2 (5 bases each). V lost 2 bases and J 12 bases, leaving 17 bases between the germline ends. The CDR3 contains 14 residues. Germline CDR1 LGHDT, CDR2 YNNKEL (reference sequence). For the CDR3, the DNA is TGTGCCAGCAGCCAACTCGACTATGGGGGTGGGCAGTTCTTC. Protein sequence: CASSQLDYGGGQFF.

This clone has a single count. V and J are TRBV29-1 and TRBJ2-1; 11 bases map to TRBD2. V shed 4 bases, J shed 5 bases, and the junction held 4 bases outside the gene matches. CDR1 SQVTM and CDR2 ANQGSEA come from the germline V gene. The CDR3 is 14 amino acids. CDR3 region: CSVVGSGGDNEQFF. CDR3 nucleotides: TGCAGCGTTGTAGGTAGCGGGGGGGACAATGAGCAGTTCTTC.

This clone came up once. The genes are TRBV10-3 and TRBJ1-1, with TRBD1 matching over 9 bases. The trim removed 4 bases at V and 1 base at J, leaving 4 bases unmatched. CDR3 length: 15 amino acids. Germline CDR1 and CDR2: ENHRY and SYGVKD. The CDR3 DNA sequence: TGTGCCATCAGTGGACAGGGGGGGAGGAACACTGAAGCTTTCTTT. This encodes CAISGQGGRNTEAFF.

CDR3 amino acids: CASSPGQGYGYTF. The DNA of the CDR3 is TGCGCCAGCAGTCCGGGACAGGGATATGGCTACACCTTC. The chain links TRBV5-1 to TRBJ1-2; TRBD1 matches at 9 bases. From germline, CDR1 is SGHRS and CDR2 YFSETQ. The CDR3 has 13 residues. V lost 5 bases to trimming and J lost 5 bases; unmatched junction nucleotides: 4.

The chain links TRBV21-1 to TRBJ2-7; the table's TRBD2 call for D was not verified on the DNA. TRBV21-1 is deemed a pseudogene. The CDR3 is 16 amino acids. DNA of the CDR3: TGTGCCAGCAGCAAAGGGGGGCGGGGGCGTCCCTACGAGCAGTACTTC. This sequence encodes CASSKGGRGRPYEQYF.

CDR3 coding DNA: TGTGCCAGCAGCCAACTCTCTGGAAACACCATATATTTT. It translates to CASSQLSGNTIYF. The chain combines TRBV3-1 (or the pseudogene TRBV3-2) with TRBJ1-3; D is unclear. Trimming left V 2 bases short and J 0 bases short, with 2 bases between. Germline loops: CDR1 LGHDT, CDR2 YNNKEL (reference sequence). This CDR3 comprises 13 residues.

The V call is TRBV12-3 or TRBV12-4, the J call TRBJ1-3; TRBD1 might be the D (5 bases). With 1 base removed from V and 11 bases from J, the gap between germline ends came to 9 bases. The CDR3 consists of 12 residues. In DNA, the CDR3 is TGTGCCAGCAGTTTAGGGGCGGGGGCCATATATTTT. Its protein is CASSLGAGAIYF.

The CDR3 sequence is CASSVGPTGGANYGYTF. CDR3 bases: TGTGCCAGCAGCGTAGGGCCGACAGGGGGCGCAAACTATGGCTACACCTTC. V and J are TRBV9 and TRBJ1-2; TRBD1 matches at 10 bases. Germline V gene lookup returns CDR1 SGDLS and CDR2 YYNGEE. The CDR3 is 17 residues long. J was trimmed by 2 bases and V by 0 bases; bases with no gene match: 7. Together with reference TRBV9 and TRBJ1-2, the CDR3 gives the full variable domain: DSGVTQTPKHLITATGQRVTLRCSPRSGDLSVYWYQQSLDQGLQFLIQYYNGEERAKGNILERFSAQQFPDLHSELNLSSLELGDSALYFCASSVGPTGGANYGYTFGSGTRLTVV.